This TCR beta chain was profiled in a study of STAT5B mutations in CD4+ large granular lymphocyte leukemia. CDR3 length equals 15 residues. V shed 4 bases, J shed 7 bases, and the junction held 9 bases outside the gene matches. CDR1 is SGHTA and CDR2 is FQGNSA in the germline V gene. On this clone: No antigen is known for it.

Findings of the study overall: Compared with healthy controls (2/35), patient top clones favored TRBV06 (8/27). Without putative leukemic clones, patient CD4-sorted repertoires remained more clonal than healthy CD4+ repertoires.

The table came from immunoSEQ multiplex PCR; TCRdb's copy has only in-frame clones and leaves some out. The sample includes roughly 30,000 clones, roughly 82% of them seen just once. The genes are TRBV7-2 and TRBJ1-5; TRBD1 matches 8 bases. The sequence came from a human donor in good health. The source material was CD4+ T cells from blood buffy coats. CDR3 in amino acids: CASSYRQGMDQPQHF. The DNA for the CDR3 is TGTGCCAGCAGCTACCGACAGGGGATGGACCAGCCCCAGCATTTT.